This T cell receptor beta chain was found in a study of regulatory T cells in long-lasting Graves disease. The V gene's germline CDR1 is DFQATT and CDR2 SNEGSKA (reference sequence). The germline V and J ends were trimmed by 3 bases and 7 bases, with 16 bases remaining between them. The CDR3 runs to 13 residues. Building the TCR beta libraries relied on iRepertoire HTBI primers, and CDR3 regions underwent Arm-PCR. TCRdb re-called the multiplex PCR reads through MiXCR, storing one row per CDR3 protein. This table has roughly 700,000 distinct CDR3 sequences, 25% to 35% appearing once. Noted time point: persistent/refractory GD, antithyroid drugs over 5 years with positive TRAb. RNA from PBMCs was the source of the TCR library. Staff drew about 10 milliliters of peripheral blood into EDTA tubes.

Sequenced here: peripheral blood mononuclear cells (PBMCs), sampled when the disease was refractory, from a patient treated with antithyroid drugs. This TCR came from a female donor with Graves disease. The V gene is TRBV20-1, the J gene TRBJ2-7, with unresolved D. DNA of the CDR3: TGCAGTGCTAGTGGTAAAATGCGGAATGAGCAGTACTTC. This gives the protein CSASGKMRNEQYF.